These T cell receptor beta chains were read from a single sample in a study of T cells after yellow fever vaccination. TCRdb passed the 5' RACE reads through MiXCR, listing each CDR3 protein once. The table includes some 300,000 distinct CDR3 sequences, approximately 8% detected once. The input for sequencing was CD4+ T cells sorted from PBMCs, taken 5 days after the yellow fever booster vaccination. The receptor source for this set is a young man who received the YFV17D yellow fever vaccine. The CDR3 runs from the conserved cysteine through the conserved F or W. A D gene is named only where the DNA matches it firmly. The size field is filled for only some rows; it gives once, few, many or a size class.

D	V	J	size	DNA	CDR3
TRBD1	TRBV14	TRBJ2-3	few	TGTGCCAGCAGCCAAGAGGCCGGACAGGGGGTCGCAGATACGCAGTATTTT	CASSQEAGQGVADTQYF
.	TRBV18	TRBJ1-4	few	TGTGCCAGCTCACCACGGTTCGAGGGGAACGAACTGTTTTTT	CASSPRFEGNELFF
.	TRBV28	TRBJ1-6	.	TGTGCCAGCAGGCCTCGACCGGAAAATTCACCCCTCCACTTT	CASRPRPENSPLHF
TRBD1	TRBV20-1	TRBJ2-7	few	TGCAGTGCTATTTCGGGGACAGGGGGCTTGGGCGAGCAGTACTTC	CSAISGTGGLGEQYF
TRBD2	TRBV7-3	TRBJ2-7	.	TGTGCCAGCAGCTTAAACGCGGGGGGCACATACGAGCAGTACTTC	CASSLNAGGTYEQYF
TRBD1	TRBV11-3	TRBJ2-5	.	TGTGCCAGCAGCGCGTCAACAGGGGGCGGGGAGACCCAGTACTTC	CASSASTGGGETQYF
.	TRBV7-2	TRBJ2-5	once	TGTGCCAGCAGCTACCCTGGAGGGCGGGAGACCCAGTACTTC	CASSYPGGRETQYF
.	TRBV10-3	TRBJ2-3	few	TGTGCCATCAGTTCGGGACGGGCGGTAGATACGCAGTATTTT	CAISSGRAVDTQYF
.	TRBV7-8	TRBJ2-7	few	TGTGCCAGCAGCCTGGGACCGAAGGACTACGAGCAGTACTTC	CASSLGPKDYEQYF
TRBD1	TRBV7-6	TRBJ1-5	.	TGTGCCAGCAGCTTCACGGGACAGCGCAATCAGCCCCAGCATTTT	CASSFTGQRNQPQHF
TRBD1	TRBV27	TRBJ1-1	many	TGTGCCAGCAGTATCCGGGACAGGGGCACTGAAGCTTTCTTT	CASSIRDRGTEAFF
TRBD1	TRBV6-4	TRBJ2-2	.	TGTGCCAGGTGGACAGGGGCTAACACCGGGGAGCTGTTTTTT	CARWTGANTGELFF
.	TRBV5-1	TRBJ2-1	many	TGCGCCAGCAGCTTCCGCGGCCGGGGGTTTTCCCTTGATGAGCAGTTCTTC	CASSFRGRGFSLDEQFF
TRBD2	TRBV12-3/TRBV12-4	TRBJ2-3	few	TGTGCCAGCAGTTCAACAGCGGGGGTGGGCACAGATACGCAGTATTTT	CASSSTAGVGTDTQYF
TRBD1	TRBV6-6	TRBJ2-2	many	TGTGCCAGCAGTAAGGGACAGGGAGGCGGGGAGCTGTTTTTT	CASSKGQGGGELFF
TRBD2	TRBV12-5	TRBJ2-3	many	TGTGCTAGTGGTTTGGGCGGGGGGGCCCCCGAAGATACGCAGTATTTT	CASGLGGGAPEDTQYF
.	TRBV4-3	TRBJ1-2	few	TGCGCCAGCAGCCATGTCGGGGCGAGAGGTGGCTACACCTTC	CASSHVGARGGYTF
.	TRBV5-4	TRBJ1-1	.	TGTGCCAGCAGCTTGGACAAATCGAACACTGAAGCTTTCTTT	CASSLDKSNTEAFF
.	TRBV5-1	TRBJ2-7	.	TGCGCCAGCAGATCGAGGGCAGGGTTCTACGAGCAGTACTTC	CASRSRAGFYEQYF